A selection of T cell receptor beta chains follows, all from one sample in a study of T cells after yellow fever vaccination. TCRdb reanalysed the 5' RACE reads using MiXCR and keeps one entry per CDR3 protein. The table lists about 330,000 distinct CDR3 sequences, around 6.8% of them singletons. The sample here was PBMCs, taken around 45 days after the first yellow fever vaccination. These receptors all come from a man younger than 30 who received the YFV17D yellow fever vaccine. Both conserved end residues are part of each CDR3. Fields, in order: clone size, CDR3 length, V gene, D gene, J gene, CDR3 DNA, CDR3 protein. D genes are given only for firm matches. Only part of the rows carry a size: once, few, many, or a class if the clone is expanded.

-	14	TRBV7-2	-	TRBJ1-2	TGTGCCAGCAGCTTAGGGAGTGGAGAATCGGGCTACACCTTC	CASSLGSGESGYTF
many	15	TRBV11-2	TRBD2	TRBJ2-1	TGTGCCAGCAGCCAGAAGCGGGGGGGATACAATGAGCAGTTCTTC	CASSQKRGGYNEQFF
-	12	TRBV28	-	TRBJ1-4	TGTGCCAGCGGTGGGGGATCTGGAAAACTGTTTTTT	CASGGGSGKLFF
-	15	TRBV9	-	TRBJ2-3	TGTGCCAGCAGCGTAGGGCAGGGGCTGACAGATACGCAGTATTTT	CASSVGQGLTDTQYF
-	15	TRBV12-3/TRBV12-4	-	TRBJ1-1	TGTGCCAGCAACCCTAGGGGACGTACGAACACTGAAGCTTTCTTT	CASNPRGRTNTEAFF
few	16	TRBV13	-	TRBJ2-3	TGTGCCAGCAGTGTTCAGGGAGAGGTTGAGCAAGATACGCAGTATTTT	CASSVQGEVEQDTQYF
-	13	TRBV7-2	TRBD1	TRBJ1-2	TGTGCCAGCAGCTTAAGGACAGGCTATGGCTACACCTTC	CASSLRTGYGYTF
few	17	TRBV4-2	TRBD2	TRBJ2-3	TGTGCCAGCAGCCAAGATCTTGTGCGGGGGACCACAGATACGCAGTATTTT	CASSQDLVRGTTDTQYF
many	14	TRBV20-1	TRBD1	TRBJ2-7	TGCAGTGCGACAGGGGGCGCCCCCCACTACGAGCAGTACTTC	CSATGGAPHYEQYF
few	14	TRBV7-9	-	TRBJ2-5	TGTGCCAGCAGCCCGGGTGAAACAGTGGGGACCCAGTACTTC	CASSPGETVGTQYF
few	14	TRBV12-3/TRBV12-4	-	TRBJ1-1	TGTGCCAGCAGTTCGAACAGGGTAGACACTGAAGCTTTCTTT	CASSSNRVDTEAFF
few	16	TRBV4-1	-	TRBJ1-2	TGCGCCAGCAGCCCGGACAGCTTTCAAGCTAACTATGGCTACACCTTC	CASSPDSFQANYGYTF
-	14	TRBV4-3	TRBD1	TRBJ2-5	TGCGCCAGCAGCCAAGAGACAGGGAAAGAGACCCAGTACTTC	CASSQETGKETQYF
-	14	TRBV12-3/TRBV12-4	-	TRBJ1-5	TGTGCCAGCAGTTTAGAGGGGGAGCATCAGCCCCAGCATTTT	CASSLEGEHQPQHF
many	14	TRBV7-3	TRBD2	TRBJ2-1	TGTGCCAGCAGCTCCGGGGGGTCCTACAATGAGCAGTTCTTC	CASSSGGSYNEQFF
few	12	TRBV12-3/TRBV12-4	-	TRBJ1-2	TGTGCCAGCAGTTTCTCGGGCTATGGCTACACCTTC	CASSFSGYGYTF
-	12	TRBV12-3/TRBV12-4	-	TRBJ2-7	TGTGCCAGCAGTTTATCCAACTACGAGCAGTACTTC	CASSLSNYEQYF
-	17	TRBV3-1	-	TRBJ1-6	TGTGCCAGCAGCCGGACGGCAGGGCGGGGTTATAATTCACCCCTCCACTTT	CASSRTAGRGYNSPLHF
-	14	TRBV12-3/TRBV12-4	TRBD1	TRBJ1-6	TGTGCCAGCAGTTTAGAGGGGGCTCATTCACCCCTCCACTTT	CASSLEGAHSPLHF
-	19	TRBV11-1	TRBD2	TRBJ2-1	TGTGCCAGCAGCTCCCTCCGGGGGCGGGGGGGCAGCTCCTACAATGAGCAGTTCTTC	CASSSLRGRGGSSYNEQFF
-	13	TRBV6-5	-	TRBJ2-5	TGTGCCAGCGCAGAACTATACCAAGAGACCCAGTACTTC	CASAELYQETQYF
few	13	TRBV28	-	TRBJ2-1	TGTGCCAGCAGTTTATTCGGGGGCTCTGAGCAGTTCTTC	CASSLFGGSEQFF
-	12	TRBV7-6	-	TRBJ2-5	TGTGCCAGTTTCCAAGGGGAAGAGACCCAGTACTTC	CASFQGEETQYF
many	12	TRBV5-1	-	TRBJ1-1	TGCGCCAGCAGCTTACAGGGACCGGAAGCTTTCTTT	CASSLQGPEAFF
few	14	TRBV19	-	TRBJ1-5	TGTGCCAGTAGTGCCCAGGACTCGGGCCAGCCCCAGCATTTT	CASSAQDSGQPQHF
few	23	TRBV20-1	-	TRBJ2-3	TGCAGTGCTAAGGCCGCCTACGGCAGGGGAGCCCTTCCTGGCGCCTATACCACAGATACGCAGTATTTT	CSAKAAYGRGALPGAYTTDTQYF
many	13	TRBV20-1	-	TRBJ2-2	TGCAGTGCTCCCAGCAGACCCACCGGGGAGCTGTTTTTT	CSAPSRPTGELFF
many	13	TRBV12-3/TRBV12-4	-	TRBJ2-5	TGTGCCAGCACCCTAGGGGGTTGGGAGACCCAGTACTTC	CASTLGGWETQYF
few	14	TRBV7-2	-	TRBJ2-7	TGTGCCAGCAGCTTAGATTGGCTATCCTACGAGCAGTACTTC	CASSLDWLSYEQYF
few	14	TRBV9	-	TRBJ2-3	TGTGCCAGCAGCGCTCGAGGTACCACAGATACGCAGTATTTT	CASSARGTTDTQYF
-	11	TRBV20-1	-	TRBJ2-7	TGCAGTGCTCCCCGCGGGGACGAGCAGTACTTC	CSAPRGDEQYF
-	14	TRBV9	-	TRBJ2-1	TGTGCCAGCAGCCGGATGGGGGGCTACAATGAGCAGTTCTTC	CASSRMGGYNEQFF
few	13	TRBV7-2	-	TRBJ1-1	TGTGCCAGCGCCGGACAGATGAACACTGAAGCTTTCTTT	CASAGQMNTEAFF
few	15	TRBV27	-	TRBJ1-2	TGTGCCAGCAGTCCACTCCGGGGGGTAGGGTATGGCTACACCTTC	CASSPLRGVGYGYTF
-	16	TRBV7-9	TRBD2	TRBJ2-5	TGTGCCAGCAGCCCGTTACTAGCGTCGGGCCAAGAGACCCAGTACTTC	CASSPLLASGQETQYF
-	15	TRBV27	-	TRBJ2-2	TGTGCCAGCAGGAGGGGGTGGGAGAGCACCGGGGAGCTGTTTTTT	CASRRGWESTGELFF